This T cell receptor (beta chain) stems from a study of T cell responses to AZD1222 COVID-19 vaccine. CDR3 size: 13 residues. CDR1 and CDR2 from the germline V gene are SGDLS and YYNGEE. Deletions cut 2 bases from V and 6 bases from J, with 8 bases between. Concerning this clone itself: Its antigen is not identified.

Findings of the study overall: Researchers report vaccine-associated CD4 TCRs spanning spike, with dominance at 160-218 and 743-854. Repertoires were obtained only post-peak T cell response. Unmutated regions of variants are reportedly targeted by nearly half of spike-specific TCRs.

The method was immunoSEQ multiplex PCR; TCRdb's version includes in-frame clones alone and lacks a portion of them. The sample has 150,000 to 200,000 clones, around 89% seen once. The rearrangement joins TRBV9 to TRBJ2-2; D is uncertain. The material was peripheral blood, obtained on day 0 of AZD1222 vaccination. The clonotype comes from an adult in good health. The CDR3 loop reads CASSVYVAGELFF. For the CDR3, the DNA is TGTGCCAGCAGCGTGTACGTTGCCGGGGAGCTGTTTTTT.